The clone carrying this TCR beta chain was detected only once. Its antigen is undetermined. These data come from a study of cytomegalovirus exposure and HLA in healthy donors. PCR involved 60 Vbeta and 13 Jbeta primers. Profiling relied on immunoSEQ multiplex PCR, and the TCRdb table lists in-frame clones only, not all of them. The repertoire holds around 150,000 clones, with 60% to 80% as singletons. This CDR3 spans 11 amino acids. Deletions cut 6 bases from V and 14 bases from J, with 18 bases between. CDR1 is DFQATT, CDR2 SNEGSKA, per germline (reference sequence). The study, taken as a whole, reports: Cytomegalovirus status was reportedly diagnosed by the classifier with high sensitivity and specificity. A prior analysis recorded that most TCR beta V segments were productive about 87% or about 30% of the time.

The V and J genes are TRBV20-1 and TRBJ2-3; D is perhaps TRBD2 (7 bases). The sequencing input was PBMCs. This clonotype was sampled from a woman aged 45-59 years in good health and CMV-seronegative. The CDR3 is CSAAGGGDRYF. The CDR3 region has the DNA TGCAGTGCGGCTGGGGGGGGCGATCGGTATTTT.